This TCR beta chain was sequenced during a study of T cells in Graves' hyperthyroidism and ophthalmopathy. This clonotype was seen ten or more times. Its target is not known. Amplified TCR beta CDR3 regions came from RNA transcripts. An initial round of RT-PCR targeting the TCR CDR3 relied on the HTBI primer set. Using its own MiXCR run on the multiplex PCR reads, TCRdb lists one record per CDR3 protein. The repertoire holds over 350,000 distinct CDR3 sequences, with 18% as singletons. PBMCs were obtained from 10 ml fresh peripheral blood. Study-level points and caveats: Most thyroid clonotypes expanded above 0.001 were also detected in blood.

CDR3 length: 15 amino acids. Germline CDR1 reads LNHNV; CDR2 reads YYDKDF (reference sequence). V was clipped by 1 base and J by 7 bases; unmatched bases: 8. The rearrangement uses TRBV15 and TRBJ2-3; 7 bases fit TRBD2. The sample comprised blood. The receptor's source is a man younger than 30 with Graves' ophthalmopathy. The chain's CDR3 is CATSRVRTSSYTQYF. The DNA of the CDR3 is TGTGCCACCAGCAGAGTGAGGACTAGTTCGTATACGCAGTATTTT.